This T cell receptor (beta chain) was sequenced during a study of CD8 T cells in ankylosing spondylitis. TCRdb processed the 5' RACE reads anew with MiXCR; each CDR3 protein has one entry. The repertoire holds about 5,700 distinct CDR3 sequences, with under 2.5% as singletons. Germline assignment: CDR1 SGDLS and CDR2 YYNGEE. This CDR3 comprises 17 residues. Trimming shortened V by 0 bases and J by 3 bases, and 15 bases separated the two germline ends. The table lists this clonotype with many counts. The rearrangement joins TRBV9 to TRBJ2-2, with D perhaps being TRBD1 or TRBD2 (5 bases each). The receptor comes from a male donor with ankylosing spondylitis or in good health (not recorded which). Sequencing used blood, either unsorted or a sorted T cell fraction (not recorded which). The CDR3 loop is CASSVVGWGSDTGELFF. For the CDR3, the DNA is TGTGCCAGCAGCGTAGTGGGATGGGGGAGTGACACCGGGGAGCTGTTTTTT.